The 27 T cell receptor beta chains listed next were all sequenced from one sample in a study of shared clonotypes between healthy human individuals. Generated by immunoSEQ multiplex PCR, the TCRdb table keeps only in-frame clones and is missing some. The sample holds about half a million clones, 79% seen once. Source material: PBMCs. Receptors were obtained from a woman aged 40 to 50 in good health. Some clones in this sample may be carry-over from other donors' samples.

The table lists this clone with a count of one. This chain uses TRBV7-8 with TRBJ2-7; D might be TRBD1 (6 bases). CDR1 and CDR2 from the germline V gene are SGHVS and FQNEAQ. V was cut by 1 base and J by 3 bases, with 13 bases left in between. The CDR3 runs 15 residues. CDR3 region: CASSLESGAFYEQYF. CDR3 coding DNA: TGTGCCAGCAGCTTAGAGTCAGGGGCATTCTACGAGCAGTACTTC.

Of note for this clone: Other DNA sequences in the same sample also yield this CDR3. The J gene is TRBJ2-7, the V gene TRBV11-2; D unclear. The CDR3 length is 12 residues. Trimming took 1 base from V and 4 from J, leaving 5 bases between them. The germline V gene has CDR1 SGHAT and CDR2 FQNNGV. CDR3 sequence: CASSLVGYEQYF. The CDR3 DNA reads as TGTGCCAGCAGCTTAGTAGGTTACGAGCAGTACTTC.

The J gene is TRBJ2-3, the V gene TRBV5-4; D is possibly TRBD1 (5 bases). This CDR3 contains 14 residues. Between the trimmed V and J ends, which lost 6 bases and 2 bases, there was a span of 13 bases. Germline CDR1 reads SGHNT; CDR2 reads YYREEE (reference sequence). This chain's CDR3 is CASTKDTYTDTQYF. The CDR3 nucleotides are TGTGCCAGCACCAAGGACACCTACACAGATACGCAGTATTTT.

V gene TRBV18 combines with J gene TRBJ1-1; D is uncertain. There are 14 residues in the CDR3. The germline V and J ends were trimmed by 4 bases and 1 base, with 10 bases remaining between them. CDR1 is KGHSH, CDR2 LQKENI, per germline. The CDR3, as DNA: TGTGCCAGCTCACAGACACAGACGAACACTGAAGCTTTCTTT. The encoded protein is CASSQTQTNTEAFF. Full variable domain (missing parts from reference TRBV18 and TRBJ1-1): NAGVMQNPRHLVRRRGQEARLRCSPMKGHSHVYWYRQLPEEGLKFMVYLQKENIIDESGMPKERFSAEFPKEGPSILRIQQVVRGDSAAYFCASSQTQTNTEAFFGQGTRLTVV.

The V call is TRBV19, the J call TRBJ2-5; 10 positions match TRBD1. The V gene end was trimmed by 3 bases and the J gene end by 1 base; junction bases not matched to a gene: 8. The germline V gene encodes CDR1 LNHDA and CDR2 SQIVND (reference sequence). The CDR3 extends over 17 amino acids. CDR3 region: CASSIRDRGGSQETQYF. The CDR3, as DNA: TGTGCCAGTAGTATCCGGGACAGGGGTGGTTCCCAAGAGACCCAGTACTTC.

This clone was recorded at least ten times. The rearrangement links TRBV19 to TRBJ1-4, with D possibly matching TRBD1 (5 bases). Germline V gene sequence: CDR1 LNHDA, CDR2 SQIVND (reference sequence). V gave up 3 bases and J gave up 5 bases, with 13 bases separating them. The length of the CDR3 is 15 residues. CDR3 protein: CASSIGREENEKLFF. The CDR3, as DNA: TGTGCCAGTAGTATCGGCAGGGAGGAAAATGAAAAACTGTTTTTT.

The chain links TRBV9 to TRBJ2-2; D assignment may be TRBD1 or TRBD2 (5 bases each). The CDR3 covers 14 residues. The germline CDR1 and CDR2 sequences are SGDLS and YYNGEE. Deletions cut 1 base from V and 7 bases from J, with 11 bases between. The CDR3 here is CASSVTGTGGELFF. CDR3 nucleotide sequence: TGTGCCAGCAGCGTAACTGGGACCGGCGGGGAGCTGTTTTTT. Based on the CDR3 plus reference TRBV9 and TRBJ2-2, the full variable domain is DSGVTQTPKHLITATGQRVTLRCSPRSGDLSVYWYQQSLDQGLQFLIQYYNGEERAKGNILERFSAQQFPDLHSELNLSSLELGDSALYFCASSVTGTGGELFFGEGSRLTVL.

The chain has TRBV4-3 and TRBJ1-4; D gene uncertain. Germline CDR1 is LGHNA and CDR2 is YSLEER. V was pared by 4 bases and J by 2 bases, with 14 bases between. The CDR3 length is 16 residues. The CDR3 reads CASSPSPGRTNEKLFF. CDR3 nucleotide sequence: TGCGCCAGCAGCCCGAGCCCCGGGCGGACTAATGAAAAACTGTTTTTT.

The chain is built from TRBV5-1 and TRBJ2-3; D perhaps matches TRBD2 (6 bases). V lost 6 bases, J lost 4 bases, and 15 bases lay in between. The germline V gene has CDR1 SGHRS and CDR2 YFSETQ. CDR3 size: 14 residues. The CDR3 bases are TGCGCCAGCACCGGGGCGGGAATGCCAGATACGCAGTATTTT. Translated, it gives CASTGAGMPDTQYF.

Of note for this clone: This may come from a read error, since a much larger clone is one base off. This chain connects TRBV6-4 to TRBJ2-1; 7 nucleotides match TRBD2. The CDR3 totals 15 residues. Looked up from germline, CDR1 is MRHNA and CDR2 is SNTAGT. The chain's CDR3 is CAGSDSGGSSNEQFF. The CDR3 DNA sequence: TGTGCCGGCAGTGACTCCGGCGGGAGTTCCAATGAGCAGTTCTTC.

The V call is TRBV2, the J call TRBJ1-2, with D possibly matching TRBD1 (5 bases). Germline CDR1 and CDR2: SNHLY and FYNNEI. The CDR3 runs 14 residues. The germline V and J ends were trimmed by 2 bases and 0 bases, with 7 bases remaining between them. CDR3 nucleotides: TGTGCCAGCAGTGAACAGGGCGCTAACTATGGCTACACCTTC. Protein sequence: CASSEQGANYGYTF.

The gene calls are TRBV7-3 and TRBJ2-2; 9 nucleotides agree with TRBD2. CDR1 and CDR2 from the germline V gene are SGHTA and FQGTGA. The CDR3 loop spans 16 amino acids. The trim removed 5 bases at V and 6 bases at J, leaving 10 bases unmatched. This chain's CDR3 is CASSPRVLAGPGELFF. CDR3 DNA: TGTGCCAGCAGCCCCCGGGTGCTAGCGGGACCCGGGGAGCTGTTTTTT.

J is TRBJ2-3 and V is TRBV7-2, with D perhaps being TRBD1 or TRBD2 (6 bases each). The germline V gene has CDR1 SGHTA and CDR2 FQGNSA. V lost 2 bases and J lost 2, with 17 bases in between. There are 17 residues in the CDR3. The CDR3 reads CASSLYRGGSTTDTQYF. CDR3 coding DNA: TGTGCCAGCAGCTTATATAGAGGGGGGTCCACCACAGATACGCAGTATTTT.

DNA for the CDR3: TGTGCCAGCAGCTCCCGGGACGCTGGAAACACCATATATTTT. Its protein product is CASSSRDAGNTIYF. The rearrangement uses TRBV5-4 and TRBJ1-3; a possible D gene is TRBD1 (5 bases). This CDR3 contains 14 residues. Germline V CDR1 and CDR2: SGHNT, YYREEE (reference sequence). The germline V and J ends were trimmed by 3 bases and 2 bases, with 9 bases remaining between them.

The chain uses TRBV28 and TRBJ2-7; a weak D match, TRBD1 (6 bases). The CDR3 runs to 14 residues. Trimming cost V 6 bases and J 4 bases, with 16 bases left between them. Germline CDR1 and CDR2: MDHEN and SYDVKM. The CDR3 bases are TGTGCCAGCAGAGTGGGACATTTCCCTTACGAGCAGTACTTC. This codes for CASRVGHFPYEQYF.

The V gene is TRBV6-5, the J gene TRBJ2-3; D not resolved. This CDR3 is 14 amino acids long. V was cut by 6 bases and J by 1 base, with 11 bases left in between. In germline, CDR1 is MNHEY, CDR2 SVGAGI. The CDR3, as DNA: TGTGCCAGCAGCCCCTGGCTCGGCACAGATACGCAGTATTTT. Protein product: CASSPWLGTDTQYF.

The chain has TRBV5-1 and TRBJ2-5; D is ambiguous. Germline V lookup: CDR1 SGHRS, CDR2 YFSETQ. Trimming shortened V by 1 base and J by 4 bases, and 11 bases separated the two germline ends. The CDR3 runs 14 residues. The CDR3 region has the DNA TGCGCCAGCAGCTTGATCTCTAGGACAGAGACCCAGTACTTC. Its translation is CASSLISRTETQYF.

The chain couples TRBV2 to TRBJ1-6; D remains ambiguous. V was cut by 5 bases and J by 9 bases, with 20 bases left in between. CDR1 is SNHLY, CDR2 FYNNEI, per germline. The CDR3 is 16 residues long. The CDR3 spells CASSSDEGPAGSPLHF. The CDR3 DNA sequence: TGTGCCAGCAGTTCCGACGAAGGACCCGCAGGTTCACCCCTCCACTTT.

The gene calls are TRBV27 and TRBJ2-5; D unresolved. This CDR3 is built from 15 residues. Deletions cut 1 base from V and 1 base from J, with 10 bases between. Germline V gives CDR1 MNHEY, CDR2 SMNVEV (reference sequence). CDR3 region: CASSLYYATQETQYF. For the CDR3, the DNA is TGTGCCAGCAGTTTATACTACGCTACCCAAGAGACCCAGTACTTC.

Concerning this clone: The identical CDR3 is also encoded by other nucleotide sequences in the sample. V and J are TRBV27 and TRBJ2-5, with D tentatively TRBD2 (5 bases). The CDR3 contains 13 residues. V lost 2 bases and J lost 5, with 9 bases in between. CDR1 MNHEY and CDR2 SMNVEV come from the germline V gene (reference sequence). The CDR3 region is CASSLRREETQYF. CDR3 bases: TGTGCCAGCAGTTTACGTAGGGAGGAGACCCAGTACTTC.

The gene calls are TRBV5-4 and TRBJ1-5; D is ambiguous. Trimming took 2 bases from V and 5 from J, leaving 8 bases between them. The CDR3 contains 13 residues. Germline CDR1 reads SGHNT; CDR2 reads YYREEE (reference sequence). Here the CDR3 reads CASSLGEYQPQHF. In nucleotides, the CDR3 is TGTGCCAGCAGCTTAGGAGAGTATCAGCCCCAGCATTTT. The variable domain in full, with the rest retrieved from reference TRBV5-4 and TRBJ1-5, is ETGVTQSPTHLIKTRGQQVTLRCSSQSGHNTVSWYQQALGQGPQFIFQYYREEENGRGNFPPRFSGLQFPNYSSELNVNALELDDSALYLCASSLGEYQPQHFGDGTRLSIL.

The J gene is TRBJ2-7, the V gene TRBV23-1; TRBD1 is a possible D gene (5 bases). TRBV23-1 is noted as an ORF with a role that remains uncertain. The CDR3 consists of 15 residues. Trimming took 4 bases from V and 0 from J, leaving 13 bases between them. The CDR3 loop reads CASSREMTVSYEQYF. In nucleotides, the CDR3 is TGCGCCAGCAGTCGAGAGATGACAGTCTCCTACGAGCAGTACTTC.

This chain's CDR3 is CAWSVQRTGYWAEQFF. The CDR3 DNA is TGTGCCTGGAGTGTACAGAGGACAGGATATTGGGCTGAGCAGTTCTTC. The chain links TRBV30 to TRBJ2-1, with 7 bases fitting TRBD1. After removal of 0 bases from V and 9 bases from J, the junction contained 14 bases not matched to a gene. Germline V lookup: CDR1 GTSNPN, CDR2 SVGIG (reference sequence). This CDR3 is 16 amino acids long.

J is TRBJ1-5 and V is TRBV11-3, with unresolved D. The ends were cut back, 3 bases at V and 3 bases at J, with 12 bases in the middle. The V gene's germline CDR1 is SGHNT and CDR2 YENEEA. The CDR3 covers 15 residues. The CDR3 nucleotides are TGTGCCAGCAGCTTTTCCTGTGGGCTCAATCAGCCCCAGCATTTT. This translates into CASSFSCGLNQPQHF.

V is TRBV7-2 and J is TRBJ2-2, with 11 bases identical to TRBD2. The CDR3 is made up of 16 amino acids. Trimming took 1 base from V and 5 from J; bases not matched to a gene: 3. Germline V gene sequence: CDR1 SGHTA, CDR2 FQGNSA. The CDR3 DNA reads as TGTGCCAGCAGCTTAGGCCTAGCGGGAGGTACCGGGGAGCTGTTTTTT. Encoded protein: CASSLGLAGGTGELFF.

The rearrangement uses TRBV10-3 and TRBJ2-4, with 7 positions matching TRBD1. V was clipped by 5 bases and J by 2 bases; unmatched bases: 6. This CDR3 comprises 15 residues. Per the germline V gene, CDR1 is ENHRY and CDR2 is SYGVKD. CDR3 amino acids: CAISSDRATKNIQYF. For the CDR3, the DNA is TGTGCCATCAGTTCAGACAGGGCAACCAAAAACATTCAGTACTTC.

The rearrangement joins TRBV28 to TRBJ2-7; 7 bases map to TRBD1. The CDR3 length is 11 residues. Germline V gene lookup returns CDR1 MDHEN and CDR2 SYDVKM. V dropped 7 bases and J dropped 6; count of bases not matched to a gene: 3. The CDR3 loop is CASKGAAEQYF. CDR3 nucleotide sequence: TGTGCCAGCAAGGGGGCCGCCGAGCAGTACTTC.